One and the same sample provided the 11 T cell receptor beta chains below, sequenced in a study of blood T cell repertoires in COVID-19. Produced via immunoSEQ multiplex PCR; TCRdb's table is partial and in-frame only. The sample contains roughly 120,000 clones, approximately 82% of which appear only once. Sequencing was done on a sample of peripheral blood. These receptors were collected from a young man with acute or convalescent COVID-19.

V usage is TRBV5-6 and J usage is TRBJ2-5; TRBD2 matches 11 bases. CDR1 is SGHDT and CDR2 is YYEEEE in the germline V gene. V lost 4 bases, J lost 5 bases, and 10 bases stayed unmatched. The CDR3 totals 16 residues. The CDR3 is CASSPGTSGKRETQYF. The CDR3 DNA sequence: TGTGCCAGCAGCCCGGGGACTAGCGGAAAGAGGGAGACCCAGTACTTC.

This chain connects TRBV27 to TRBJ2-7; the match to TRBD1 covers 7 bases. The J segment lost 4 bases and the V segment lost 5 bases, leaving 5 bases of the junction unmatched. This CDR3 contains 13 residues. The germline gives CDR1 MNHEY, CDR2 SMNVEV (reference sequence). CDR3: CASSRDRIYEQYV. Here the CDR3 DNA reads TGTGCCAGCAGTCGGGACAGAATTTACGAGCAGTACGTC.

The chain recombines TRBV30 with TRBJ1-2; weak D call: TRBD1 (6 bases). The germline V gene encodes CDR1 GTSNPN and CDR2 SVGIG (reference sequence). CDR3 length equals 14 residues. The germline V and J ends were trimmed by 0 bases and 8 bases, with 16 bases remaining between them. CDR3: CAWSVHWAGEGYTF. The CDR3 DNA sequence: TGTGCCTGGAGTGTACATTGGGCAGGGGAGGGCTACACCTTC.

The genes are TRBV6-5 and TRBJ2-2; TRBD2 is a possible D gene (6 bases). The CDR3 extends over 16 amino acids. The V gene's germline CDR1 is MNHEY and CDR2 SVGAGI. Trimming cost V 4 bases and J 1 base, with 13 bases left between them. CDR3 amino acids: CASSWSSRGNTGELFF. In DNA form, the CDR3 reads TGTGCCAGCAGTTGGTCGTCGCGGGGGAACACCGGGGAGCTGTTTTTT.

The chain links TRBV19 to TRBJ1-5; 7 nucleotides match TRBD1. V shed 7 bases and J 5 bases; nucleotides not matched to a gene: 14. This CDR3 has 16 residues. The germline V gene has CDR1 LNHDA and CDR2 SQIVND (reference sequence). CDR3 in DNA: TGTGCCAGTACGACCCACGGGACAGCGAACTATCAGCCCCAGCATTTT. Residues: CASTTHGTANYQPQHF.

This sequence joins TRBV19 and TRBJ2-1, with 10 bases fitting TRBD2. V trimming: 2 bases; J trimming: 6 bases; junction bases outside the gene matches: 7. Germline assignment: CDR1 LNHDA and CDR2 SQIVND (reference sequence). The CDR3 contains 16 residues. The CDR3 loop reads CASSITPSGSRNEQFF. CDR3 nucleotides: TGTGCCAGTAGTATAACCCCTAGCGGGAGCCGCAATGAGCAGTTCTTC.

This clone has just one count. The rearrangement joins TRBV4-2 to TRBJ1-1; D call uncertain. Germline loops: CDR1 LGHNA, CDR2 YNFKEQ. Trimming removed 0 bases at V and 0 bases at J, with 8 bases between. The CDR3 loop spans 15 amino acids. The CDR3 DNA is TGTGCCAGCAGCCAAGATGTGCACATGAACACTGAAGCTTTCTTT. It codes for CASSQDVHMNTEAFF.

The genes are TRBV11-2 and TRBJ2-1; TRBD1 is a possible D gene (6 bases). V shed 8 bases and J shed 0 bases, with 14 bases lying between them. Germline CDR1 is SGHAT and CDR2 is FQNNGV. This CDR3 has 15 amino acids. This CDR3 is CASFQGTSSYNEQFF. As DNA, the CDR3 is TGTGCCAGCTTCCAGGGGACGAGCTCCTACAATGAGCAGTTCTTC.

Points on this clone: Germline is not matched at one junction end, which may reflect a read error. The rearrangement uses TRBV27 and TRBJ2-6, with TRBD1 matching 8 bases. Germline V gives CDR1 MNHEY, CDR2 SMNVEV (reference sequence). CDR3 length equals 21 residues. This CDR3 is CASSLSPIGQGLLSGANVLTF. The DNA for the CDR3 is TGTGCCAGCAGTCTATCCCCCATCGGACAGGGACTCCTCTCTGGGGCCAACGTCCTGACTTTC.

For the CDR3, the DNA is TGTGCCCCCAACGGGCCAGGGAGGCATAAACTGTTTTTT. Translation: CAPNGPGRHKLFF. The J gene is TRBJ1-4, the V gene TRBV6-7, with D tentatively TRBD1 (5 bases). TRBV6-7 is an open reading frame, and its role is uncertain. This CDR3 contains 13 residues. V was clipped by 11 bases and J by 11 bases, with 21 bases between them.

V is TRBV11-3 and J is TRBJ1-1; the D is unclear. Germline CDR1 is SGHNT and CDR2 is YENEEA. This CDR3 contains 14 residues. V was shortened by 0 bases and J by 8 bases, with 13 bases between the two germline ends. The DNA of the CDR3 is TGTGCCAGCAGCTTAGACCGGGTCACGACGGAAGCTTTCTTT. This translates into CASSLDRVTTEAFF.